Below, one T cell receptor beta chain is given with its context. The data originate from a study of blood T cell repertoires in COVID-19. The germline CDR1 and CDR2 sequences are SGHTS and YDEGEE. The CDR3 spans 14 residues. Trimming cost V 0 bases and J 5 bases, with 6 bases left between them. The assay was immunoSEQ multiplex PCR, and TCRdb's table has in-frame clones only and misses some. The repertoire includes 30,000 to 50,000 clones, 85% of them detected once, and more than 8% sits in the top ten. This chain uses TRBV5-8 with TRBJ1-6; D unresolved. The specimen was peripheral blood. This receptor was identified in a human donor in a cohort sampled during active COVID-19. The CDR3 here is CASSLGVNNSPLHF. CDR3 sequence (DNA): TGTGCCAGCAGCTTGGGTGTAAATAATTCACCCCTCCACTTT.